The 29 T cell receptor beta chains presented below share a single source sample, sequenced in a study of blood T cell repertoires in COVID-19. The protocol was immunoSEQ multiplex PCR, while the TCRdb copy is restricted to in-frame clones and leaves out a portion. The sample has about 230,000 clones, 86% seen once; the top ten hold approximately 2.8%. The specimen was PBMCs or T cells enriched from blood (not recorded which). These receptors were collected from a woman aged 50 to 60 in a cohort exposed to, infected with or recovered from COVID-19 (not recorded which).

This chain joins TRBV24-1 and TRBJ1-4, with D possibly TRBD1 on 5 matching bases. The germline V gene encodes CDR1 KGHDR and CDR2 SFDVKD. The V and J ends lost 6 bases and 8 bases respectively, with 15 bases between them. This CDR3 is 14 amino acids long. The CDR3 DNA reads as TGTGCCACCAGTTCAGCAGGGTTGGGCGAAAAACTGTTTTTT. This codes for CATSSAGLGEKLFF.

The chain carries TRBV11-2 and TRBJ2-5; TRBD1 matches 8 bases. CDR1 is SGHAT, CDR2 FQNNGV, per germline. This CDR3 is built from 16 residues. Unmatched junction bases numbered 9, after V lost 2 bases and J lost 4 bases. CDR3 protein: CASSLIQGGYGETQYF. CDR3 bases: TGTGCCAGCAGCTTAATACAGGGGGGTTATGGAGAGACCCAGTACTTC.

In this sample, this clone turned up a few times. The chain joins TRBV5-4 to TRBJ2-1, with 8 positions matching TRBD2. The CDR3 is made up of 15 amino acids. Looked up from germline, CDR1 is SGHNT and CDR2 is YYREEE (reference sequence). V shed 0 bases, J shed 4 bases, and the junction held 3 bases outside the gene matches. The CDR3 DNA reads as TGTGCCAGCAGCTTGGAGGCGGGGGGTTACAATGAGCAGTTCTTC. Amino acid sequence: CASSLEAGGYNEQFF.

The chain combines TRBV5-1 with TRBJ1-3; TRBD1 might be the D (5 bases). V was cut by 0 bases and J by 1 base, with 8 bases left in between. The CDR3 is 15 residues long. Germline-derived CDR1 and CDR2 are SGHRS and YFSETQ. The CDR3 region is CASSLVGESGNTIYF. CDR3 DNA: TGCGCCAGCAGCTTGGTAGGGGAATCTGGAAACACCATATATTTT.

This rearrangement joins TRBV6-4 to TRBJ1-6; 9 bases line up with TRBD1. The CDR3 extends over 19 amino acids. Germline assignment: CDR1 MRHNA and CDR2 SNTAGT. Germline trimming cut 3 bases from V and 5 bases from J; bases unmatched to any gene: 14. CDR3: CASSEKTRERTGDNSPLHF. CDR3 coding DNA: TGTGCCAGCAGTGAAAAAACCCGCGAACGGACAGGGGATAATTCACCCCTCCACTTT.

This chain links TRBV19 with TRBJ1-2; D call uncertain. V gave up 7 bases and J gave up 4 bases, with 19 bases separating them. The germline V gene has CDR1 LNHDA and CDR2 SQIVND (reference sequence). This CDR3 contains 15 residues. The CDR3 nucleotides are TGTGCCAGTATCTTCTCCTTGGGAGATCGCTATGGCTACACCTTC. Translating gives CASIFSLGDRYGYTF. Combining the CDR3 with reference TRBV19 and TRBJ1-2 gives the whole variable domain DGGITQSPKYLFRKEGQNVTLSCEQNLNHDAMYWYRQDPGQGLRLIYYSQIVNDFQKGDIAEGYSVSREKKESFPLTVTSAQKNPTAFYLCASIFSLGDRYGYTFGSGTRLTVV.

CDR3 residues: CASRTGGFF. CDR3 nucleotide sequence: TGCGCCAGCCGGACCGGGGGTTTCTTT. The genes are TRBV5-1 and TRBJ1-1, with a tentative D call TRBD1 (5 bases). V was cut by 7 bases and J by 13 bases, with 11 bases left in between. Germline CDR1 SGHRS, CDR2 YFSETQ. This CDR3 is 9 amino acids long.

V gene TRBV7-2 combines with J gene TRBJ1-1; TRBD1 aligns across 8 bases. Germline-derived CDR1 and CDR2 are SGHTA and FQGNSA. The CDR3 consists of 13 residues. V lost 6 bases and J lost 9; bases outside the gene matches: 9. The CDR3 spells CASSTTTGEKAFF. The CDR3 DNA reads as TGTGCCAGCAGTACTACGACAGGGGAAAAAGCTTTCTTT.

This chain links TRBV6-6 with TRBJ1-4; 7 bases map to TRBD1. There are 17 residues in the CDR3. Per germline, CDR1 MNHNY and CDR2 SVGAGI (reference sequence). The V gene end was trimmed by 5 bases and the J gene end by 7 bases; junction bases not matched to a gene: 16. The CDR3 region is CASSPDRPLNPGEKLFF. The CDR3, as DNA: TGTGCCAGCAGTCCGGACAGGCCCTTAAACCCGGGTGAAAAACTGTTTTTT.

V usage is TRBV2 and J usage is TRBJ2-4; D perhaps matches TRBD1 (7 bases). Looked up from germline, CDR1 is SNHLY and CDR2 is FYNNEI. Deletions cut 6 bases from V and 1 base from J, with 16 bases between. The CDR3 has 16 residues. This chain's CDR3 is CASRRGTARAKNIQYF. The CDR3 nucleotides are TGTGCCAGCAGACGCGGGACAGCGCGCGCCAAAAACATTCAGTACTTC.

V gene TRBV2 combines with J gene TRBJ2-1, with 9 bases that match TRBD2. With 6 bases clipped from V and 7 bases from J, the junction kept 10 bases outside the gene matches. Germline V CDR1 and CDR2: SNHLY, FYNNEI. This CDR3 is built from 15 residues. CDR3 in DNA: TGTGCCAGCAGCTCCGGCGGGGGGGCGAGTAATGAGCAGTTCTTC. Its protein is CASSSGGGASNEQFF.

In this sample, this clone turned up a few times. The CDR3 bases are TGCGCCAGCAGTGATTTCGTCTCCGGGACAGGGAATTCAGATACGCAGTATTTT. Translation gives CASSDFVSGTGNSDTQYF. The genes are TRBV10-1 and TRBJ2-3; 9 bases line up with TRBD1. J lost 4 bases, V lost 3 bases, and 14 bases had no gene match. The CDR3 runs 18 residues. The germline V gene has CDR1 WNHNN and CDR2 SYGVQD (reference sequence).

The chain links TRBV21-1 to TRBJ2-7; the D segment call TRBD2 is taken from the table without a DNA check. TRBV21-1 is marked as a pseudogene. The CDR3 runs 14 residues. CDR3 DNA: TGTGCCAGCAGCAACCTAGACGAAGCTTACGAGCAGTACTTC. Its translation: CASSNLDEAYEQYF.

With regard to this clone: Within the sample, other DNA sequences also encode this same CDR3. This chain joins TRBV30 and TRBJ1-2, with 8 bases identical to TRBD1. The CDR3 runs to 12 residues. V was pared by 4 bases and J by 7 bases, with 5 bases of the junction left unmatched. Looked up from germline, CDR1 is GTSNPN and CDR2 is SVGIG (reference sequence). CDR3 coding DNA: TGTGCCTGGACTGCAGGGGGCGGTGGCTACACCTTC. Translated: CAWTAGGGGYTF. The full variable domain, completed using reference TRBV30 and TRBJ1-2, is SQTIHQWPATLVQPVGSPLSLECTVEGTSNPNLYWYRQAAGRGLQLLFYSVGIGQISSEVPQNLSASRPQDRQFILSSKKLLLSDSGFYLCAWTAGGGGYTFGSGTRLTVV.

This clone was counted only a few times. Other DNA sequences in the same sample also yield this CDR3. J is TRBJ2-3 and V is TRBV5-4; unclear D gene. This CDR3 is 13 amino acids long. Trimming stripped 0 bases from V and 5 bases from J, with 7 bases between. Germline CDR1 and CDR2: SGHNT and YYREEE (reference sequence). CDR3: CASSLVAEDTQYF. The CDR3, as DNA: TGTGCCAGCAGCTTGGTAGCCGAAGATACGCAGTATTTT.

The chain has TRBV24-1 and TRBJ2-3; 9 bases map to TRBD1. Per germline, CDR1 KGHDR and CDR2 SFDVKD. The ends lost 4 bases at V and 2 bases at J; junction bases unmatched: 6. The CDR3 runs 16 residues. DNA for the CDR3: TGTGCCACCAGTGAGCATACAGGGGGCGCCACAGATACGCAGTATTTT. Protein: CATSEHTGGATDTQYF.

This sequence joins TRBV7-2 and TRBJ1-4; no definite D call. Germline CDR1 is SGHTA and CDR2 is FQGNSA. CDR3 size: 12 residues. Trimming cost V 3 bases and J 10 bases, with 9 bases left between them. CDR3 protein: CASSFAGRKLFF. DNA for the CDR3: TGTGCCAGCAGCTTCGCCGGGAGAAAACTGTTTTTT.

The CDR3 region is CASSPPGQKNNEQFF. CDR3 DNA: TGTGCCAGCAGCCCCCCGGGACAGAAAAACAATGAGCAGTTCTTC. V gene TRBV6-6 combines with J gene TRBJ2-1, with 7 bases that match TRBD1. Germline V gene data show CDR1 as MNHNY and CDR2 as SVGAGI (reference sequence). The CDR3 consists of 15 residues. The junction had 10 bases not matched to a gene; V was cut back by 6 bases and J by 5 bases.

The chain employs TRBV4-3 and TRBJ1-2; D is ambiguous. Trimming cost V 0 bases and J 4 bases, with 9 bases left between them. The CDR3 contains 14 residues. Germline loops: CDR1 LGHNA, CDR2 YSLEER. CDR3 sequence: CASSQDAGFYGYTF. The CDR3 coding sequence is TGCGCCAGCAGCCAAGACGCCGGGTTCTATGGCTACACCTTC.

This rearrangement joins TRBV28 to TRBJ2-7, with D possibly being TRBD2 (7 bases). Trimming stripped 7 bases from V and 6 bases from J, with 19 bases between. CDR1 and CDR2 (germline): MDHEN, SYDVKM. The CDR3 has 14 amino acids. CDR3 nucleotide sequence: TGTGCCAGCACCTCCCTTGGGGGGGCAATCGAGCAGTACTTC. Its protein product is CASTSLGGAIEQYF.

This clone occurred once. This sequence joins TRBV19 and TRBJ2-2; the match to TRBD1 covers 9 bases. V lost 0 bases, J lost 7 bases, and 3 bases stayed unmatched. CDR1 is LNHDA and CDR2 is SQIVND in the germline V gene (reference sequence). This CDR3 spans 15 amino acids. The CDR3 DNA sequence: TGTGCCAGTAGTATAGAACAGGGGGCGATCGGGGAGCTGTTTTTT. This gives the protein CASSIEQGAIGELFF. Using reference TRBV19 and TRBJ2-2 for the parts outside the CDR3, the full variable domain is DGGITQSPKYLFRKEGQNVTLSCEQNLNHDAMYWYRQDPGQGLRLIYYSQIVNDFQKGDIAEGYSVSREKKESFPLTVTSAQKNPTAFYLCASSIEQGAIGELFFGEGSRLTVL.

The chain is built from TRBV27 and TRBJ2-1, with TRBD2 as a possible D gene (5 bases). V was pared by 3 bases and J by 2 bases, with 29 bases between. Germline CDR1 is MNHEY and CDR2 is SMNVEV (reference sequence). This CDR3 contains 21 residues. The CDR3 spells CASSFWSGHRLQRSTYNEQFF. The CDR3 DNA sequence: TGTGCCAGCAGTTTTTGGAGCGGCCATAGATTACAGAGGAGTACCTACAATGAGCAGTTCTTC.

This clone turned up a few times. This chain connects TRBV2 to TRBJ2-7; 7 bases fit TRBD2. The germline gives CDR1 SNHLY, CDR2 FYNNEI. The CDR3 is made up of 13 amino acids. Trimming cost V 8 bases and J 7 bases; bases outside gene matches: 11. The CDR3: CASEAPLAVEQYF. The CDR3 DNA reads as TGTGCCAGCGAGGCTCCGCTAGCGGTTGAGCAGTACTTC. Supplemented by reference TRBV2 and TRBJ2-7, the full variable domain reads EPEVTQTPSHQVTQMGQEVILRCVPISNHLYFYWYRQILGQKVEFLVSFYNNEISEKSEIFDDQFSVERPDGSNFTLKIRSTKLEDSAMYFCASEAPLAVEQYFGPGTRLTVT.

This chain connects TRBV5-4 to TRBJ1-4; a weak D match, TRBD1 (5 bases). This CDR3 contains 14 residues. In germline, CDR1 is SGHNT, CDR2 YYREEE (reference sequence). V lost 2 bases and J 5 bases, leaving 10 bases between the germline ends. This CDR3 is CASSFGQGNEKLFF. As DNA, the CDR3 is TGTGCCAGCAGCTTTGGTCAGGGAAATGAAAAACTGTTTTTT.

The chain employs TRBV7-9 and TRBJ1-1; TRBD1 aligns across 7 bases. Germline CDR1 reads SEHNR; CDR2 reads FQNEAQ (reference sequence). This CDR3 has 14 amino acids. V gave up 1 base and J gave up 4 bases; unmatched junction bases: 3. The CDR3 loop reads CASSLGAGGTEAFF. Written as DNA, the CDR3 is TGTGCCAGCAGCTTAGGTGCAGGGGGCACTGAAGCTTTCTTT.

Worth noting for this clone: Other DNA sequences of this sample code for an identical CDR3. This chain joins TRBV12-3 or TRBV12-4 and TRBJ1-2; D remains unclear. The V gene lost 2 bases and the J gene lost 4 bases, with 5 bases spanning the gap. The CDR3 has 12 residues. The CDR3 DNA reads TGTGCCAGCAGTTTAAGAGGCTATGGCTACACCTTC. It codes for CASSLRGYGYTF.

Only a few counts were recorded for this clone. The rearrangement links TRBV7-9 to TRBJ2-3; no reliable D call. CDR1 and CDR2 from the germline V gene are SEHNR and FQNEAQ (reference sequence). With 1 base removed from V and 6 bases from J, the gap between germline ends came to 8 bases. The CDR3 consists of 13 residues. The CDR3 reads CASSLDYPDTQYF. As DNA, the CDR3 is TGTGCCAGCAGCTTAGACTACCCGGATACGCAGTATTTT.

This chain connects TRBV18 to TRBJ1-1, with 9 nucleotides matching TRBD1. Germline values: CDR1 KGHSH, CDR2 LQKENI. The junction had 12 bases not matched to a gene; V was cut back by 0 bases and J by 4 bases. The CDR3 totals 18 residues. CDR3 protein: CASSPPVGQGRIGTEAFF. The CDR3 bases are TGTGCCAGCTCACCACCGGTTGGACAGGGGAGGATAGGCACTGAAGCTTTCTTT.

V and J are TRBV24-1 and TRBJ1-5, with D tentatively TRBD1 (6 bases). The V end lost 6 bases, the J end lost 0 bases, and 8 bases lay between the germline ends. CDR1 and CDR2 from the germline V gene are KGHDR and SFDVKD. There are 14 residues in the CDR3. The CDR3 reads CATSYRDSNQPQHF. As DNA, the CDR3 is TGTGCCACCAGTTACAGGGATAGCAATCAGCCCCAGCATTTT.